The entry below describes one T cell receptor beta chain. Its antigen remains unidentified. Base quality data are lacking; no much larger clone is found one base away. This sample stems from a study of blood T cell repertoires in COVID-19 (dated by TCRdb to the early 2020s). Study-level background: Samples from collaborators originated in the United States, Italy and Spain and spanned both the acute and convalescent phases of COVID-19. The material from the prospective study consisted of cDNA or gDNA derived from T cells, B-cell-depleted T cells, or PBMCs. Subjects who had been exposed to COVID-19, were actively infected with it, or had recovered from it provided the deeply sampled blood TCRbeta repertoires that made up the dataset. A freely available public database, intended as a resource for researchers studying the immune response to SARS-CoV-2, is where the repertoires were released. The samples were drawn from the first 160 participants of the ongoing ImmuneRACE study and from about 1,200 subjects provided by 6 global collaborators. A de-identified subject ID, COVID-19 status, age in years and sex were almost always included in the sample metadata. HLA class I and class II types, where available, came from metadata supplied by the sample provider rather than from assay-based typing.

Enrolling through a virtual design, the prospective study's participants ranged in age from roughly 18 to 95 years and lived across some 23 United States geographic areas. Cohort assignment in the prospective study relied on participant-reported clinical history from a screening survey and a study questionnaire. Exposed participants had been in contact, within 2 weeks of entering the study, with a person who had a PCR-confirmed or clinician-diagnosed case of COVID-19. Mobile phlebotomists in the prospective study collected whole blood, serum and a nasopharyngeal or oropharyngeal swab from every participant. Additional blood draws and questionnaires over a roughly two-month period could optionally be provided by prospective study participants. Blood samples from the prospective study were shipped frozen or at room temperature prior to DNA extraction. The germline V gene gives CDR1 as SGDLS and CDR2 as YYNGEE. Germline trimming: 3 bases from V, 7 bases from J; junction bases outside gene matches: 5. The CDR3 contains 14 residues, cysteine and phenylalanine counted. Just CDR3 DNA is preserved here, 42 bases in frame from base 1.

The immunoSEQ Assay, a bias-controlled multiplex PCR, was used to amplify TCRbeta CDR3 regions from genomic DNA. From the authors' description of their analysis: Within the assay, amplification of reference gene primers was used to estimate how many nucleated cells each sample contained. To quantify the absolute abundance of each unique TCRbeta CDR3 rearrangement, sequence reads were collapsed and filtered. For each sample, productive Simpson clonality was calculated as the square root of Simpson's diversity index over productive rearrangements. Drawn from immuneACCESS, this table holds only the in-frame rearrangements with V and J called that TCRdb kept. Clones are partly lost; checked studies trace under half to an unresolved V gene and leave the rest unexplained. Clone size and V and J calls were adopted from that table, with D and trimming inferred from the DNA. The sample records roughly 400,000 clones, 70% to 90% of which are singletons. The top ten constitute approximately 1.3% of the sample.

The paper's findings and limits, for the study overall: The amount of clinical and demographic metadata varied by source and participant and was provided uncurated.

The sequence derives from a woman aged 18-29 years who had been exposed to COVID-19. The V and J segments used are TRBV9 and TRBJ1-5; 9 of the junction bases match TRBD1. The sample consisted of PBMCs or T cells enriched from blood (not recorded which). Here is the DNA: TGTGCCAGCAGCGCGGGACAGGGCTGGCAGCCCCAGCATTTT. Its protein reads: CASSAGQGWQPQHF.